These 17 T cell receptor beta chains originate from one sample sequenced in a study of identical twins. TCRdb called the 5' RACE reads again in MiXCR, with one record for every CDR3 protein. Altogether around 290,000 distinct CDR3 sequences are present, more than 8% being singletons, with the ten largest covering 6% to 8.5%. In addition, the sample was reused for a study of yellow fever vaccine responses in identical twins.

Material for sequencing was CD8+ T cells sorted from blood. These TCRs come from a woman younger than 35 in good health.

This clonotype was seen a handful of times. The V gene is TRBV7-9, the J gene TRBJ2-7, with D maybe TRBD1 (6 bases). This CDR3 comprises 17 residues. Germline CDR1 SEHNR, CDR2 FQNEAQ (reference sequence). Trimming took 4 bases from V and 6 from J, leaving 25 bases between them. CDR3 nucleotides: TGTGCCAGCAGCTCGATGGCAGGGGCGATGAGGAATCTCGAGCAGTACTTC. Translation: CASSSMAGAMRNLEQYF.

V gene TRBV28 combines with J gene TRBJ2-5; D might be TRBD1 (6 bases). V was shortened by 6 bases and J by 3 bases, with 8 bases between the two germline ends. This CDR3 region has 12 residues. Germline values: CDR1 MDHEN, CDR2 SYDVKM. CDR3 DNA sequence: TGTGCCAGCAGGGGGGCCGAAGAGACCCAGTACTTC. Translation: CASRGAEETQYF.

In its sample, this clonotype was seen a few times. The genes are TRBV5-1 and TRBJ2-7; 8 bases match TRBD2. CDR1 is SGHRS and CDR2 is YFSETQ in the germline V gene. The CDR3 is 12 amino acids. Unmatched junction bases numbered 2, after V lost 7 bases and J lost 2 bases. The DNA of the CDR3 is TGCGCCAGCCGCGGGGGGACCTACGAGCAGTACTTC. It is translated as CASRGGTYEQYF.

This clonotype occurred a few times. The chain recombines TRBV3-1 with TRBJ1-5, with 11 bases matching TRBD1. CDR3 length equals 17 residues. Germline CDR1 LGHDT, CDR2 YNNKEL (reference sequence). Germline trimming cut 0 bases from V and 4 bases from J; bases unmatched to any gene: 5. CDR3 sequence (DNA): TGTGCCAGCAGCCAAGATTTCGGGACAGGGGGTAATCAGCCCCAGCATTTT. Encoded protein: CASSQDFGTGGNQPQHF. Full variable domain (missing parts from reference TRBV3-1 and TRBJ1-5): DTAVSQTPKYLVTQMGNDKSIKCEQNLGHDTMYWYKQDSKKFLKIMFSYNNKELIINETVPNRFSPKSPDKAHLNLHINSLELGDSAVYFCASSQDFGTGGNQPQHFGDGTRLSIL.

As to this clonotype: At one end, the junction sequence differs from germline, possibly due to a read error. The CDR3 sequence: CASSWTSGGTREQLF. CDR3 in DNA: TGTGCCAGCAGCTGGACTAGCGGGGGAACACGTGAGCAGCTCTTC. The genes are TRBV6-4 and TRBJ2-1, with TRBD2 matching over 13 bases. The CDR3 totals 15 residues. Germline CDR1 MRHNA, CDR2 SNTAGT.

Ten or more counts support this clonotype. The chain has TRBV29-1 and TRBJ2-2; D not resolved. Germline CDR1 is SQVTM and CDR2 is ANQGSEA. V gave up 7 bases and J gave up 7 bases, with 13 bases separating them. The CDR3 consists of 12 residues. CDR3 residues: CSGPGVGGELFF. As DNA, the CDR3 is TGCAGCGGACCTGGGGTGGGCGGGGAGCTGTTTTTT.

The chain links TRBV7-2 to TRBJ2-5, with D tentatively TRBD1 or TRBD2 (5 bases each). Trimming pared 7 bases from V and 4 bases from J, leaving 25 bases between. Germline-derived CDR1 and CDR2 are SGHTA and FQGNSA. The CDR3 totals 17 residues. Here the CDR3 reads CASIPSLPGPIRETQYF. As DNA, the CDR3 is TGTGCCAGCATCCCCTCTCTTCCGGGACCTATAAGAGAGACCCAGTACTTC. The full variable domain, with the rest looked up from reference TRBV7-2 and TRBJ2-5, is GAGVSQSPSNKVTEKGKDVELRCDPISGHTALYWYRQSLGQGLEFLIYFQGNSAPDKSGLPSDRFSAERTGGSVSTLTIQRTQQEDSAVYLCASIPSLPGPIRETQYFGPGTRLLVL.

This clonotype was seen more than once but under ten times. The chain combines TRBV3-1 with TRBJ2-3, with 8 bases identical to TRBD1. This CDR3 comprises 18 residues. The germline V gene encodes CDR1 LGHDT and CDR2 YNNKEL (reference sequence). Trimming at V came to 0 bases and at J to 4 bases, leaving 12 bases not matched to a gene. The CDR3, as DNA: TGTGCCAGCAGCCAAGAGGCGTTAATGGACAGGGCAGCAGATACGCAGTATTTT. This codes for CASSQEALMDRAADTQYF.

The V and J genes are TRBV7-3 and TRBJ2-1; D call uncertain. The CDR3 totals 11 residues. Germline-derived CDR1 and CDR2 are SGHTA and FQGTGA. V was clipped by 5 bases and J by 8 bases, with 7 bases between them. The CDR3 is CASSGEHEQFF. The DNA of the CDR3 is TGTGCCAGCAGCGGGGAACATGAGCAGTTCTTC.

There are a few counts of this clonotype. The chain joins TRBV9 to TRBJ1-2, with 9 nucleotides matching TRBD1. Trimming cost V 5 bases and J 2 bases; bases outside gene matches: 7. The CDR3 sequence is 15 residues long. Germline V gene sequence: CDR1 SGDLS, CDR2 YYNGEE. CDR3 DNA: TGTGCCAGCAGTGGATGGGACAGGGCCAACTATGGCTACACCTTC. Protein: CASSGWDRANYGYTF.

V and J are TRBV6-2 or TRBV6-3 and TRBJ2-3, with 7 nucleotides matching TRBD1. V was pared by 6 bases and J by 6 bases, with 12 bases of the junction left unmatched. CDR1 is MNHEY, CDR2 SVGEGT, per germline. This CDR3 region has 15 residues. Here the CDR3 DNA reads TGTGCCAGCAGCCTTGGACAGGTTGGATGGGATACGCAGTATTTT. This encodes CASSLGQVGWDTQYF.

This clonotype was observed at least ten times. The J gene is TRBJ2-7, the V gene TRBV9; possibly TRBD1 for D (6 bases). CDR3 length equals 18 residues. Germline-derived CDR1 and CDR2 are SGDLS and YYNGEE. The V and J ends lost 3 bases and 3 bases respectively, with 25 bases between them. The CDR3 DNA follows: TGTGCCAGCAGCGACGACCCGGGGACACCCGAGGTAGGCTACGAGCAGTACTTC. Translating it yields CASSDDPGTPEVGYEQYF.

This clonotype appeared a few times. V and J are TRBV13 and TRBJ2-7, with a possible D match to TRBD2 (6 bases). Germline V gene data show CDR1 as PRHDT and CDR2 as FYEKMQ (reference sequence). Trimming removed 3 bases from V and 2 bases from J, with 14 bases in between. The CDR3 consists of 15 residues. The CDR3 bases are TGTGCCAGCAGCTTGGTCTCTAGCGACCCCTACGAGCAGTACTTC. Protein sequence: CASSLVSSDPYEQYF. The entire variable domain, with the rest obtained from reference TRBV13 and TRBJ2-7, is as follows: AAGVIQSPRHLIKEKRETATLKCYPIPRHDTVYWYQQGPGQDPQFLISFYEKMQSDKGSIPDRFSAQQFSDYHSELNMSSLELGDSALYFCASSLVSSDPYEQYFGPGTRLTVT.

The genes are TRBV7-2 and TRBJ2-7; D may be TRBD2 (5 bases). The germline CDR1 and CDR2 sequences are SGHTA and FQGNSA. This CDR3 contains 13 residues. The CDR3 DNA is TGTGCGAGCGGTTCGAGTTTCTCCTACGAGCAGTACTTC. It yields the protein CASGSSFSYEQYF.

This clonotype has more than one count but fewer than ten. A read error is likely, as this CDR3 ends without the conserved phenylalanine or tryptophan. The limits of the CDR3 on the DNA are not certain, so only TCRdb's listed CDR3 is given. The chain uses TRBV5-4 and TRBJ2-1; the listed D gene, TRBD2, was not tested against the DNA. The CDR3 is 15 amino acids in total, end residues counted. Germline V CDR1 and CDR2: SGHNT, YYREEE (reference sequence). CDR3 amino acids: CASSFRGQEGTSGIM.

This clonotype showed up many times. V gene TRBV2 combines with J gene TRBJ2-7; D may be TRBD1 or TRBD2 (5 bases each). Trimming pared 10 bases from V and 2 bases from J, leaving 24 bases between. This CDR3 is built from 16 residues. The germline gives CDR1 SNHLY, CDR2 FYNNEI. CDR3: CATAFYGTKRAYEQYF. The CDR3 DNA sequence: TGTGCCACCGCATTTTACGGGACGAAAAGGGCCTACGAGCAGTACTTC.

The CDR3, as DNA: TGTGCCAGCAGCGGGCTCCCGTACCAAGAGACCCAGTACTTC. This translates into CASSGLPYQETQYF. The genes are TRBV9 and TRBJ2-5; no definite D call. Germline lookup yields CDR1 SGDLS and CDR2 YYNGEE. The V and J ends lost 3 bases and 0 bases respectively, with 9 bases between them. This CDR3 region has 14 residues.